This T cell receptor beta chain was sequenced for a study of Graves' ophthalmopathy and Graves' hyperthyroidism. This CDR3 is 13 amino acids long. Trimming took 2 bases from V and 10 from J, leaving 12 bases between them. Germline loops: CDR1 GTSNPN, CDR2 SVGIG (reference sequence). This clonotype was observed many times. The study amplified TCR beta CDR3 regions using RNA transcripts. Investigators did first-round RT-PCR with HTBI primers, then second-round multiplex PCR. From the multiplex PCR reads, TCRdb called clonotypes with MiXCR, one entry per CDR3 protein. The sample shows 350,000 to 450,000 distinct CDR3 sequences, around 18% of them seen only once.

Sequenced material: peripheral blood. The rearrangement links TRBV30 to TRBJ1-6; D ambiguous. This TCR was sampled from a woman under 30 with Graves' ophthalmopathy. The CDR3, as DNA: TGTGCCTGGAGTCGGTACAGTCGATCACCCCTCCACTTT. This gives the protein CAWSRYSRSPLHF.